This T cell receptor (beta chain) was identified in a study of OX40 agonist ivuxolimab in advanced cancers. Study-wide context: Patients were given ivuxolimab, an antibody that agonizes OX40 (CD134). Partial responses occurred in three patients (one hepatocellular carcinoma, two cutaneous melanoma). Patients were treated with intravenous ivuxolimab, dosed at 0.01 to 10 mg/kg and infused every 2 weeks. Study-level results: The mean number of expanded clones was higher in CD8+ T cells than in CD4+.

A note on this clone: Its antigen is still unknown.

The CDR3 length is 13 residues. CDR1 is SQVTM, CDR2 ANQGSEA, per germline. The V and J ends lost 6 bases and 0 bases respectively, with 12 bases between them. The repertoire was sequenced with immunoSEQ multiplex PCR; TCRdb's copy has only in-frame clones and lacks some. The table lists tens of thousands of clones, roughly 84% of them singletons, with approximately 4.5% in the top ten. This receptor was obtained from an adult with an advanced solid tumor such as melanoma, head and neck, liver or kidney cancer. V usage is TRBV29-1 and J usage is TRBJ2-7; TRBD1 might be the D (5 bases). Sample: CD4+ or CD8+ T cells sorted from blood, taken in a trial of the OX40 agonist ivuxolimab. CDR3 in amino acids: CSVDSPSSYEQYF. In nucleotides, the CDR3 is TGCAGCGTCGACAGTCCCAGCTCCTACGAGCAGTACTTC.